This TCR beta chain was sequenced for a study of cytomegalovirus exposure and HLA in healthy donors. Use of 60 Vbeta and 13 Jbeta primers characterized the PCR. Sequencing used immunoSEQ multiplex PCR; TCRdb keeps in-frame clones, though not all of them. The sample holds some 200,000 clones, roughly 80% seen once. CDR3 length: 11 amino acids. Germline V gives CDR1 SEHNR, CDR2 FQNEAQ (reference sequence). The V end lost 5 bases, the J end lost 6 bases, and 8 bases lay between the germline ends. This chain links TRBV7-9 with TRBJ2-7; D remains ambiguous. The receptor comes from a girl aged 5-17 years in good health and CMV-seronegative. Material: PBMCs. CDR3 residues: CASSLLPEQYF. Written as DNA, the CDR3 is TGTGCCAGCAGCCTCCTCCCCGAGCAGTACTTC.